This passage covers 26 T cell receptor beta chains from one sample sequenced in a study of cytomegalovirus exposure and HLA in healthy donors. Researchers ran the PCR with 60 Vbeta and 13 Jbeta primers. TCRdb's table, derived via immunoSEQ multiplex PCR, lists solely in-frame clones and lacks some. The top ten hold approximately 14% of the sample, which has nearly 110,000 clones, around two thirds seen once. The sample taken for sequencing was PBMCs. The receptors come from a woman between 40 and 50 years old in good health and CMV-seropositive.

The chain recombines TRBV6-6 with TRBJ1-6; a possible D gene is TRBD1 (5 bases). Per the germline V gene, CDR1 is MNHNY and CDR2 is SVGAGI (reference sequence). Between the trimmed V and J ends, which lost 6 bases and 5 bases, there was a span of 14 bases. This CDR3 comprises 15 residues. The CDR3 region is CASSPLTDDNSPLHF. As DNA, the CDR3 is TGTGCCAGCAGCCCATTGACAGACGATAATTCACCCCTCCACTTT.

V and J are TRBV15 and TRBJ1-5; D gene unclear. Germline CDR1 is LNHNV and CDR2 is YYDKDF (reference sequence). V was shortened by 0 bases and J by 3 bases, with 9 bases between the two germline ends. This CDR3 is 15 amino acids long. For the CDR3, the DNA is TGTGCCACCAGCAGAGATCCCATCCCCAATCAGCCCCAGCATTTT. This codes for CATSRDPIPNQPQHF. Full variable domain (remainder filled in from reference TRBV15 and TRBJ1-5): DAMVIQNPRYQVTQFGKPVTLSCSQTLNHNVMYWYQQKSSQAPKLLFHYYDKDFNNEADTPDNFQSRRPNTSFCFLDIRSPGLGDTAMYLCATSRDPIPNQPQHFGDGTRLSIL.

V and J are TRBV10-3 and TRBJ2-5; 7 nucleotides agree with TRBD2. The CDR3 runs to 14 residues. With 7 bases clipped from V and 2 bases from J, the junction kept 7 bases outside the gene matches. Germline V gene sequence: CDR1 ENHRY, CDR2 SYGVKD. The CDR3 DNA reads as TGTGCCATCAACGGGGGGTTCGGACAAGAGACCCAGTACTTC. It specifies CAINGGFGQETQYF.

The chain couples TRBV5-4 to TRBJ2-6, with D possibly TRBD1 on 5 matching bases. There are 17 residues in the CDR3. CDR1 is SGHNT and CDR2 is YYREEE in the germline V gene (reference sequence). V gave up 5 bases and J gave up 3 bases, with 18 bases separating them. The CDR3 reads CASRVGLGRGGANVLTF. As DNA, the CDR3 is TGTGCCAGCAGGGTAGGCCTGGGGCGCGGTGGGGCCAACGTCCTGACTTTC.

The V call is TRBV5-1, the J call TRBJ1-2, with 8 bases identical to TRBD1. The germline V gene has CDR1 SGHRS and CDR2 YFSETQ. The CDR3 extends over 16 amino acids. V was clipped by 4 bases and J by 6 bases; unmatched bases: 14. The CDR3 protein is CASSPRAGGERDGYTF. For the CDR3, the DNA is TGCGCCAGCAGCCCTAGGGCAGGGGGCGAACGGGATGGCTACACCTTC. Using reference TRBV5-1 and TRBJ1-2 for the parts outside the CDR3, the full variable domain is KAGVTQTPRYLIKTRGQQVTLSCSPISGHRSVSWYQQTPGQGLQFLFEYFSETQRNKGNFPGRFSGRQFSNSRSEMNVSTLELGDSALYLCASSPRAGGERDGYTFGSGTRLTVV.

The chain uses TRBV27 and TRBJ2-7, with a tentative D call TRBD1 (5 bases). The germline CDR1 and CDR2 sequences are MNHEY and SMNVEV (reference sequence). The CDR3 is 11 residues long. The V end was cut by 3 bases, the J end by 6 bases, with 6 bases between. DNA for the CDR3: TGTGCCAGCAGTTTTGGGGCCGAGCAGTACTTC. This gives the protein CASSFGAEQYF.

As to this clone: Distinct nucleotide sequences in the sample also encode this CDR3. The chain is built from TRBV6-5 and TRBJ2-3; a weak D match, TRBD2 (6 bases). Germline V lookup: CDR1 MNHEY, CDR2 SVGAGI. V was shortened by 0 bases and J by 0 bases, with 7 bases between the two germline ends. The CDR3 sequence is 15 residues long. The CDR3 region has the DNA TGTGCCAGCAGTTACTCAGGGACTAGCACAGATACGCAGTATTTT. It specifies CASSYSGTSTDTQYF.

This chain joins TRBV27 and TRBJ2-3; D unresolved. Germline loops: CDR1 MNHEY, CDR2 SMNVEV (reference sequence). V gave up 0 bases and J gave up 6 bases, with 7 bases separating them. CDR3 length: 13 amino acids. CDR3 nucleotides: TGTGCCAGCAGTTTATCCTTTGCGGATACGCAGTATTTT. The encoded protein is CASSLSFADTQYF.

J is TRBJ1-6 and V is TRBV11-2; D remains unclear. Germline loops: CDR1 SGHAT, CDR2 FQNNGV. The V gene lost 5 bases and the J gene lost 11 bases, with 10 bases spanning the gap. The CDR3 loop spans 12 amino acids. Written as DNA, the CDR3 is TGTGCCAGCAGCGCGGTCGGGACACCCCTCCACTTT. This sequence encodes CASSAVGTPLHF.

This chain joins TRBV7-9 and TRBJ1-1; D is ambiguous. The CDR3 length is 14 residues. The germline V gene has CDR1 SEHNR and CDR2 FQNEAQ (reference sequence). V was cut by 5 bases and J by 2 bases, with 12 bases left in between. Here the CDR3 DNA reads TGTGCCAGCAGCGGCATCACGTTAAACACTGAAGCTTTCTTT. Its translation: CASSGITLNTEAFF.

The rearrangement joins TRBV19 to TRBJ1-5; possibly TRBD1 for D (6 bases). The germline V gene encodes CDR1 LNHDA and CDR2 SQIVND (reference sequence). This CDR3 spans 16 amino acids. V shed 5 bases and J shed 0 bases, with 14 bases lying between them. The CDR3 DNA reads TGTGCCAGTAGTCCACGGGCAGGGGATAGCAATCAGCCCCAGCATTTT. Protein: CASSPRAGDSNQPQHF.

This clone was detected once. V gene TRBV6-6 combines with J gene TRBJ1-1; no firm D call. The CDR3 runs to 13 residues. Germline V gene data show CDR1 as MNHNY and CDR2 as SVGAGI (reference sequence). With 5 bases removed from V and 1 base from J, the gap between germline ends came to 8 bases. The CDR3 region is CASSINTNTEAFF. DNA of the CDR3: TGTGCCAGCAGTATAAACACGAACACTGAAGCTTTCTTT.

The chain is built from TRBV2 and TRBJ2-3; the match to TRBD2 covers 7 bases. CDR1 SNHLY and CDR2 FYNNEI come from the germline V gene. The CDR3 is 18 residues long. V trimming: 0 bases; J trimming: 5 bases; junction bases outside the gene matches: 14. The CDR3 loop reads CASSEALRLAETEDTQYF. Here the CDR3 DNA reads TGTGCCAGCAGTGAAGCGCTTCGGCTAGCGGAAACCGAAGATACGCAGTATTTT. The variable domain in full, completed from reference TRBV2 and TRBJ2-3, reads EPEVTQTPSHQVTQMGQEVILRCVPISNHLYFYWYRQILGQKVEFLVSFYNNEISEKSEIFDDQFSVERPDGSNFTLKIRSTKLEDSAMYFCASSEALRLAETEDTQYFGPGTRLTVL.

This clone was counted a few times. The same CDR3 is also encoded by other DNA sequences in this sample. The V and J genes are TRBV7-9 and TRBJ1-3, with 8 nucleotides matching TRBD1. V was clipped by 3 bases and J by 4 bases; unmatched bases: 5. The CDR3 totals 15 residues. Germline CDR1 and CDR2: SEHNR and FQNEAQ (reference sequence). The CDR3 loop reads CASSLQGATGNTIYF. The CDR3 nucleotides are TGTGCCAGCAGCTTGCAGGGGGCTACAGGAAACACCATATATTTT. The full variable domain, in which reference TRBV7-9 and TRBJ1-3 provide the parts outside the CDR3, is DTGVSQNPRHKITKRGQNVTFRCDPISEHNRLYWYRQTLGQGPEFLTYFQNEAQLEKSRLLSDRFSAERPKGSFSTLEIQRTEQGDSAMYLCASSLQGATGNTIYFGEGSWLTVV.

The chain couples TRBV28 to TRBJ1-2, with D unresolved. Trimming took 5 bases from V and 8 from J, leaving 15 bases between them. The germline V gene encodes CDR1 MDHEN and CDR2 SYDVKM. CDR3 size: 13 residues. The CDR3 coding sequence is TGTGCCAGCAGTCTCCCAGCCCTAGGAGGCTACACCTTC. Residues: CASSLPALGGYTF.

This chain links TRBV11-3 with TRBJ2-5, with TRBD1 matching over 9 bases. CDR1 is SGHNT, CDR2 YENEEA, per germline. The CDR3 sequence is 13 residues long. Losses at the gene ends were 3 bases for V and 4 bases for J; bases not matched to a gene: 0. The CDR3, as DNA: TGTGCCAGCAGCTTGGGACAGGGAGAGACCCAGTACTTC. Amino acid sequence: CASSLGQGETQYF.

The chain links TRBV29-1 to TRBJ2-7; D not certain. The CDR3 loop spans 10 amino acids. Trimming took off 4 bases at V and 6 bases at J, with 7 bases between the two ends. The germline CDR1 and CDR2 sequences are SQVTM and ANQGSEA. The CDR3 DNA follows: TGCAGCGTTGGTACGGTCGAGCAGTACTTC. This sequence encodes CSVGTVEQYF.

The chain combines TRBV29-1 with TRBJ2-5, with TRBD1 identical over 9 bases. Germline trimming cut 6 bases from V and 1 base from J; bases unmatched to any gene: 6. CDR3 size: 14 residues. Looked up from germline, CDR1 is SQVTM and CDR2 is ANQGSEA. The CDR3 DNA is TGCAGCGTCCCCGACAGGGGGACCCAAGAGACCCAGTACTTC. This translates into CSVPDRGTQETQYF.

The chain has TRBV7-9 and TRBJ2-3; 8 nucleotides line up with TRBD1. Germline CDR1 reads SEHNR; CDR2 reads FQNEAQ (reference sequence). J lost 4 bases, V lost 3 bases, and 9 bases had no gene match. The CDR3 has 16 residues. CDR3 sequence: CASSFNLGQDADTQYF. CDR3 nucleotide sequence: TGTGCCAGCAGCTTCAATTTGGGACAGGACGCAGATACGCAGTATTTT.

The J gene is TRBJ2-7, the V gene TRBV5-1; D possibly corresponds to TRBD1 (5 bases). Trimming removed 3 bases from V and 0 bases from J, with 10 bases in between. Germline V gives CDR1 SGHRS, CDR2 YFSETQ. The CDR3 consists of 14 residues. The CDR3 here is CASSWQGSSYEQYF. In nucleotides, the CDR3 is TGCGCCAGCAGCTGGCAGGGTAGCTCCTACGAGCAGTACTTC.

This chain joins TRBV5-6 and TRBJ1-4; perhaps TRBD1 as D (5 bases). The CDR3 has 14 residues. V dropped 4 bases and J dropped 3 bases, with 10 bases sitting between them. CDR1 SGHDT and CDR2 YYEEEE come from the germline V gene. DNA for the CDR3: TGTGCCAGCAGCCGGCGGGGCGCTAATGAAAAACTGTTTTTT. Protein sequence: CASSRRGANEKLFF.

The chain carries TRBV10-3 and TRBJ2-3; 7 positions match TRBD1. This CDR3 spans 12 amino acids. The ends lost 8 bases at V and 1 base at J; junction bases unmatched: 0. Germline loops: CDR1 ENHRY, CDR2 SYGVKD. CDR3: CAIGQGTDTQYF. In DNA form, the CDR3 reads TGTGCCATCGGACAGGGCACAGATACGCAGTATTTT.

The chain combines TRBV5-1 with TRBJ2-1, with TRBD2 identical over 13 bases. The CDR3 is made up of 15 amino acids. Germline CDR1 SGHRS, CDR2 YFSETQ. The J segment lost 13 bases and the V segment lost 4 bases, leaving 11 bases of the junction unmatched. This CDR3 is CASSDVTSGGAIQFF. CDR3 nucleotides: TGCGCCAGCAGCGACGTCACTAGCGGGGGGGCCATCCAGTTCTTC.

The chain joins TRBV5-4 to TRBJ2-7; TRBD2 agrees at 7 bases. J gave up 6 bases and V 7 bases, and 16 bases lay outside the gene matches. The CDR3 is made up of 15 amino acids. Germline values: CDR1 SGHNT, CDR2 YYREEE (reference sequence). This CDR3 is CASASWGAGVSEQYF. The CDR3 DNA is TGTGCCAGCGCTTCGTGGGGCGCGGGGGTGAGCGAGCAGTACTTC.

This clone was recorded a few times. V gene TRBV29-1 combines with J gene TRBJ2-6; TRBD1 might be the D (5 bases). The germline V gene has CDR1 SQVTM and CDR2 ANQGSEA. CDR3 size: 18 residues. Trimming shortened V by 6 bases and J by 0 bases, and 21 bases separated the two germline ends. The CDR3 DNA reads TGCAGCGTATTTGCGCGCCAGGGTTCTGACTCTGGGGCCAACGTCCTGACTTTC. Its protein is CSVFARQGSDSGANVLTF.

The chain links TRBV5-5 to TRBJ2-7; 7 bases fit TRBD2. This CDR3 has 14 residues. Germline lookup yields CDR1 SGHKS and CDR2 YYEKEE (reference sequence). V trimming: 6 bases; J trimming: 7 bases; junction bases outside the gene matches: 13. CDR3 protein: CASNIVRGDFEQYF. DNA of the CDR3: TGTGCCAGCAACATAGTACGGGGGGACTTTGAGCAGTACTTC. Looking up the rest from reference TRBV5-5 and TRBJ2-7 gives the full variable domain: DAGVTQSPTHLIKTRGQQVTLRCSPISGHKSVSWYQQVLGQGPQFIFQYYEKEERGRGNFPDRFSARQFPNYSSELNVNALLLGDSALYLCASNIVRGDFEQYFGPGTRLTVT.